Below are 10 T cell receptor beta chains sequenced from a single sample in a study of blood T cell repertoires in COVID-19. The method was immunoSEQ multiplex PCR; TCRdb's version includes in-frame clones alone and lacks a portion of them. The table includes 200,000 to 300,000 clones, 70% to 90% detected once. Material for sequencing was peripheral blood. These receptors all come from a man aged 25 to 40 with active or convalescent COVID-19.

This clone was seen just once. The rearrangement links TRBV29-1 to TRBJ1-1; TRBD1 matches 7 bases. The J segment lost 2 bases and the V segment lost 5 bases, leaving 11 bases of the junction unmatched. From germline, CDR1 is SQVTM and CDR2 ANQGSEA. This CDR3 contains 15 residues. In DNA, the CDR3 is TGCAGCGTTTCCCCGCGACAGGGAGTAAACACTGAAGCTTTCTTT. Protein sequence: CSVSPRQGVNTEAFF.

This chain links TRBV7-9 with TRBJ2-5; 13 nucleotides align to TRBD2. The length of the CDR3 is 18 residues. V was pared by 4 bases and J by 2 bases, with 10 bases of the junction left unmatched. CDR1 is SEHNR and CDR2 is FQNEAQ in the germline V gene (reference sequence). The CDR3 protein is CASSSYGLAGDTQETQYF. CDR3 DNA: TGTGCCAGCAGCTCATATGGACTAGCGGGGGATACACAAGAGACCCAGTACTTC.

The J gene is TRBJ1-4, the V gene TRBV6-6; 10 bases align to TRBD1. CDR3 length equals 12 residues. Germline-derived CDR1 and CDR2 are MNHNY and SVGAGI (reference sequence). V gave up 6 bases and J gave up 11 bases; unmatched junction bases: 3. The CDR3: CASSDRGLKLFF. The CDR3 DNA reads TGTGCCAGCAGCGACAGGGGGCTCAAACTGTTTTTT.

In this sample, this clone turned up once. The gene calls are TRBV27 and TRBJ1-2, with 7 bases lining up with TRBD1. Trimming took 5 bases from V and 13 from J; bases not matched to a gene: 10. The CDR3 runs 12 residues. Germline V gives CDR1 MNHEY, CDR2 SMNVEV (reference sequence). CDR3 sequence: CASSPDRVLLTF. DNA of the CDR3: TGTGCCAGCAGTCCAGACAGGGTCTTGCTCACCTTC.

In its sample, this clone was seen once. Other DNA sequences within the sample encode an identical CDR3. The rearrangement links TRBV19 to TRBJ1-5, with a weak D call TRBD1 (6 bases). The CDR3 runs 14 residues. The V end was cut by 5 bases, the J end by 4 bases, with 12 bases between. Germline lookup yields CDR1 LNHDA and CDR2 SQIVND (reference sequence). CDR3 DNA: TGTGCCAGTAGTTTACAAGGGGGAAATCAGCCCCAGCATTTT. This translates into CASSLQGGNQPQHF.

V and J are TRBV30 and TRBJ1-2, with D tentatively TRBD1 (5 bases). The V and J ends lost 0 bases and 0 bases respectively, with 11 bases between them. This CDR3 has 15 residues. Per germline, CDR1 GTSNPN and CDR2 SVGIG (reference sequence). In DNA form, the CDR3 reads TGTGCCTGGAGTGTACCCGGACACACTAACTATGGCTACACCTTC. Protein sequence: CAWSVPGHTNYGYTF.

The chain couples TRBV27 to TRBJ1-1, with a tentative D call TRBD1 (6 bases). Germline V gene lookup returns CDR1 MNHEY and CDR2 SMNVEV (reference sequence). This CDR3 has 14 amino acids. V lost 3 bases and J lost 8, with 16 bases in between. CDR3 in amino acids: CASSLGAVDREAFF. The CDR3 coding sequence is TGTGCCAGCAGTTTGGGGGCTGTGGACAGAGAAGCTTTCTTT.

The rearrangement joins TRBV19 to TRBJ1-5, with 8 bases aligning to TRBD1. The length of the CDR3 is 14 residues. V gave up 5 bases and J gave up 6 bases; unmatched junction bases: 6. Germline CDR1 is LNHDA and CDR2 is SQIVND (reference sequence). CDR3 nucleotide sequence: TGTGCCAGTAGTTCCAGGGGGCACGGTCAGCCCCAGCATTTT. Amino acids: CASSSRGHGQPQHF.

On this clone: Other DNA sequences within the sample encode an identical CDR3. The chain recombines TRBV19 with TRBJ1-1; D not certain. CDR1 is LNHDA and CDR2 is SQIVND in the germline V gene (reference sequence). CDR3 length equals 13 residues. V dropped 5 bases and J dropped 0 bases, with 7 bases sitting between them. CDR3 loop: CASSPGLNTEAFF. DNA of the CDR3: TGTGCCAGTAGTCCGGGTTTGAACACTGAAGCTTTCTTT.

The chain has TRBV9 and TRBJ2-3; TRBD2 agrees at 9 bases. V dropped 4 bases and J dropped 2; count of bases not matched to a gene: 8. Germline V lookup: CDR1 SGDLS, CDR2 YYNGEE. The CDR3 runs to 16 residues. In DNA, the CDR3 is TGTGCCAGCAGCCCTCGGACTAGCGCGCCCACAGATACGCAGTATTTT. Its protein is CASSPRTSAPTDTQYF.